This T cell receptor beta chain was captured in a study of cytomegalovirus exposure and HLA in healthy donors. Looking at the study overall: T cells numbering around 190 million yielded roughly 120 million unique TCR beta sequences in an earlier analysis. Findings and caveats of the study: A later analysis found that most CMV-associated TCR beta chains appeared HLA-restricted. In vitro checks showed that three CMV-associated chains really do target CMV antigens.

Germline-derived CDR1 and CDR2 are SGHKS and YYEKEE (reference sequence). With 0 bases removed from V and 2 bases from J, the gap between germline ends came to 7 bases. CDR3 length equals 14 residues. In the case of this clone: Its antigen remains unidentified.

The PCR was carried out with 60 Vbeta primers and 13 Jbeta primers. Assay: immunoSEQ multiplex PCR; the TCRdb copy retains only in-frame clones and omits some. The data contain 120,000 or so clones, around three quarters of them singletons. The V gene is TRBV5-5, the J gene TRBJ2-3; no clear D gene. The sequencing sample was made of PBMCs. The receptor was derived from a man aged 25 to 40 in good health and CMV-seronegative. As DNA, the CDR3 is TGTGCCAGCAGCTTGGCGGTTTTCACAGATACGCAGTATTTT. Translated, it gives CASSLAVFTDTQYF.